One sample yielded the 20 T cell receptor beta chains listed below, sequenced in a study of Ad26.COV2.S vaccination and SARS-CoV-2 variants. Clones were sequenced by immunoSEQ multiplex PCR, and TCRdb holds only the in-frame ones, with some missing. The sample has about 320,000 clones, around 83% seen once. Documented treatment: some 19 received Ad26.COV2.S at low or high dose, single or two shots; 5 received placebo; per-sample allocation not given. Sampling occurred on day 63 after the first vaccine or placebo injection. This material consisted of peripheral blood, taken in a trial of Ad26.COV2.S vaccine versus placebo. The receptor source for this set is a person aged 18 to 65 who received the Ad26.COV2.S COVID-19 vaccine or a placebo.

The chain is built from TRBV7-2 and TRBJ2-2, with 8 bases lining up with TRBD1. V lost 2 bases, J lost 3 bases, and 2 bases stayed unmatched. CDR3 length: 15 amino acids. Germline-derived CDR1 and CDR2 are SGHTA and FQGNSA. CDR3 in DNA: TGTGCCAGCAGCTTAAGACAGGGGCACACCGGGGAGCTGTTTTTT. Its translation is CASSLRQGHTGELFF.

This chain connects TRBV19 to TRBJ1-5; 11 bases align to TRBD1. The germline CDR1 and CDR2 sequences are LNHDA and SQIVND (reference sequence). With 7 bases clipped from V and 0 bases from J, the junction kept 8 bases outside the gene matches. This CDR3 region has 17 residues. The CDR3 is CASKRDRGFHSNQPQHF. Written as DNA, the CDR3 is TGTGCCAGTAAACGGGACAGGGGGTTTCATAGCAATCAGCCCCAGCATTTT.

The chain combines TRBV4-1 with TRBJ2-2; TRBD2 matches at 7 bases. This CDR3 region has 16 residues. Per the germline V gene, CDR1 is MGHRA and CDR2 is YSYEKL. The J segment lost 5 bases and the V segment lost 1 base, leaving 7 bases of the junction unmatched. The DNA of the CDR3 is TGCGCCAGCAGCCAAGGAGGGACTAAAGGGACCGGGGAGCTGTTTTTT. This encodes CASSQGGTKGTGELFF.

The chain couples TRBV12-3 or TRBV12-4 to TRBJ2-7; 8 bases are a match to TRBD1. CDR3 length: 13 amino acids. V shed 5 bases and J 10 bases; nucleotides not matched to a gene: 10. The CDR3 DNA is TGTGCCAGCAGTACTGGACAGGGTCGAGATCAGTACTTC. Translation: CASSTGQGRDQYF.

This sequence joins TRBV7-2 and TRBJ1-5, with 11 bases lining up with TRBD1. The CDR3 sequence is 14 residues long. V shed 5 bases, J shed 8 bases, and the junction held 5 bases outside the gene matches. Germline values: CDR1 SGHTA, CDR2 FQGNSA. CDR3 sequence (DNA): TGTGCCAGCAGCCCGGACAGGGGGCGCGAGCCCCAGCATTTT. It yields the protein CASSPDRGREPQHF.

The chain couples TRBV19 to TRBJ1-3, with 8 bases that match TRBD1. CDR1 and CDR2 from the germline V gene are LNHDA and SQIVND (reference sequence). Trimming removed 4 bases from V and 0 bases from J; junction bases left unmatched: 11. The CDR3 contains 18 residues. CDR3 coding DNA: TGTGCCAGTAGTACCCCCGGGACAGGATTTCTCTCTGGAAACACCATATATTTT. Residues: CASSTPGTGFLSGNTIYF.

This sequence joins TRBV9 and TRBJ1-1, with TRBD1 as a possible D gene (6 bases). Germline V gives CDR1 SGDLS, CDR2 YYNGEE. The CDR3 is made up of 15 amino acids. V lost 0 bases, J lost 0 bases, and 9 bases lay in between. The CDR3, as DNA: TGTGCCAGCAGCGTAGGGACAGTGGTGAACACTGAAGCTTTCTTT. Its protein product is CASSVGTVVNTEAFF.

The chain uses TRBV9 and TRBJ1-2; no reliable D call. The CDR3 is 10 residues long. The ends were cut back, 1 base at V and 8 bases at J, with 3 bases in the middle. The germline V gene has CDR1 SGDLS and CDR2 YYNGEE. CDR3 in DNA: TGTGCCAGCAGCGTACCCGGCTACACCTTC. This sequence encodes CASSVPGYTF.

This rearrangement joins TRBV6-1 to TRBJ1-5; possibly TRBD1 for D (5 bases). Germline CDR1 MNHNS, CDR2 SASEGT. The CDR3 runs to 17 residues. V lost 2 bases and J 5 bases, leaving 19 bases between the germline ends. CDR3 sequence reads: CASSELSSGGRDQPQHF. The DNA of the CDR3 is TGTGCCAGCAGTGAACTGTCCTCCGGGGGAAGGGATCAGCCCCAGCATTTT.

This chain links TRBV3-1 (or the pseudogene TRBV3-2) with TRBJ1-3; D is possibly TRBD1 (5 bases). CDR3 size: 14 residues. Germline lookup yields CDR1 LGHDT and CDR2 YNNKEL (reference sequence). The V end lost 5 bases, the J end lost 0 bases, and 8 bases lay between the germline ends. The CDR3 DNA follows: TGTGCCAGCAGCTGGGGGGACTCTGGAAACACCATATATTTT. Translated: CASSWGDSGNTIYF.

This sequence joins TRBV4-1 and TRBJ2-3; TRBD2 agrees at 7 bases. After removal of 4 bases from V and 14 bases from J, the junction contained 15 bases not matched to a gene. In germline, CDR1 is MGHRA, CDR2 YSYEKL. This CDR3 has 14 residues. CDR3 in DNA: TGCGCCAGCAGCCTGCTTCCGGGACTACTCTGGGGGTATTTT. Encoded protein: CASSLLPGLLWGYF.

V is TRBV25-1 and J is TRBJ1-4, with no clear D. V lost 3 bases and J lost 7, with 12 bases in between. The CDR3 sequence is 14 residues long. The germline CDR1 and CDR2 sequences are MGHDK and SYGVNS. CDR3 coding DNA: TGTGCCAGCAGTGAGATGAAGGGCGGTGAAAAACTGTTTTTT. Translation: CASSEMKGGEKLFF. Full variable domain (rest looked up from reference TRBV25-1 and TRBJ1-4): EADIYQTPRYLVIGTGKKITLECSQTMGHDKMYWYQQDPGMELHLIHYSYGVNSTEKGDLSSESTVSRIRTEHFPLTLESARPSHTSQYLCASSEMKGGEKLFFGSGTQLSVL.

Here the CDR3 DNA reads TGTGCCAGCAGTTTTGGGGGACCGAACACTGAAGCTTTCTTT. This translates into CASSFGGPNTEAFF. The V gene is TRBV6-5, the J gene TRBJ1-1, with D perhaps TRBD1 (5 bases). V was pared by 4 bases and J by 1 base, with 10 bases between. Germline CDR1 and CDR2: MNHEY and SVGAGI. This CDR3 contains 14 residues.

Here the CDR3 DNA reads TGTGCCAGCAGCCTGACTAGCGTAGCAGATACGCAGTATTTT. Protein product: CASSLTSVADTQYF. The chain combines TRBV7-2 with TRBJ2-3; 8 bases line up with TRBD2. V lost 5 bases and J lost 4; bases outside the gene matches: 5. The germline V gene has CDR1 SGHTA and CDR2 FQGNSA. The CDR3 extends over 14 amino acids.

This CDR3 reads CASSQDVSPAGEQYF. For the CDR3, the DNA is TGTGCCAGCAGCCAAGATGTAAGCCCGGCGGGGGAGCAGTACTTC. The chain recombines TRBV3-1 (or the pseudogene TRBV3-2) with TRBJ2-7, with D possibly being TRBD2 (6 bases). The CDR3 runs to 15 residues. From germline, CDR1 is LGHDT and CDR2 YNNKEL (reference sequence). V was clipped by 0 bases and J by 7 bases, with 16 bases between them.

This rearrangement joins TRBV18 to TRBJ1-5; TRBD1 is a possible D gene (5 bases). With 5 bases removed from V and 3 bases from J, the gap between germline ends came to 23 bases. Germline CDR1 KGHSH, CDR2 LQKENI. This CDR3 has 18 residues. CDR3 region: CASSSSPRVGGNNQPQHF. CDR3 nucleotides: TGTGCCAGCTCATCAAGCCCCAGAGTCGGGGGAAACAATCAGCCCCAGCATTTT.

V is TRBV2 and J is TRBJ1-4; 7 nucleotides match TRBD1. Germline-derived CDR1 and CDR2 are SNHLY and FYNNEI. With 4 bases clipped from V and 1 base from J, the junction kept 3 bases outside the gene matches. The CDR3 consists of 15 residues. The CDR3, as DNA: TGTGCCAGCAGTGCCACAGGGGTAACTAATGAAAAACTGTTTTTT. This codes for CASSATGVTNEKLFF.

CDR3 region: CASSGRDSYEQYF. CDR3 nucleotides: TGTGCCAGCAGCGGCCGGGACAGCTACGAGCAGTACTTC. The chain joins TRBV7-9 to TRBJ2-7; 7 nucleotides agree with TRBD1. This CDR3 region has 13 residues. Germline trimming cut 5 bases from V and 3 bases from J; bases unmatched to any gene: 4. From germline, CDR1 is SEHNR and CDR2 FQNEAQ (reference sequence).

This clone came up a few times. This chain joins TRBV7-6 and TRBJ1-1; perhaps TRBD1 as D (5 bases). This CDR3 comprises 13 residues. CDR1 SGHVS and CDR2 FNYEAQ come from the germline V gene. The V and J ends lost 3 bases and 7 bases respectively, with 12 bases between them. CDR3 loop: CASSFSGLGEAFF. CDR3 nucleotide sequence: TGTGCCAGCAGCTTTTCAGGGCTCGGTGAAGCTTTCTTT.

With respect to this clone: Other DNA sequences in this sample translate to the same CDR3. The genes are TRBV18 and TRBJ1-1; D ambiguous. Trimming left V 2 bases short and J 0 bases short, with 4 bases between. The germline V gene has CDR1 KGHSH and CDR2 LQKENI. The CDR3 covers 13 residues. CDR3 in amino acids: CASSPGLNTEAFF. In nucleotides, the CDR3 is TGTGCCAGCTCACCAGGGTTGAACACTGAAGCTTTCTTT.